This is a list of T cell receptor beta chains from one sample in a study of blood T cell repertoires in COVID-19. The assay was immunoSEQ multiplex PCR, and TCRdb's table has in-frame clones only and misses some. The sample yields 160,000 or so clones, 84% seen once. Material: PBMCs or T cells enriched from blood (not recorded which). All receptors derive from a woman aged 50 to 60 who had recovered from COVID-19. Each CDR3 is given with its conserved first and last residue. D genes are given only for firm matches. Rows give clone size only sometimes, using once, few, many, or a class for an expanded clone.

d_call,j_call,v_call,clone_size,cdr3_nt,cdr3_aa
TRBD1,TRBJ2-2,TRBV7-9,NA,TGTGCCAGCAGGAGGGACAGGTCGAACACCGGGGAGCTGTTTTTT,CASRRDRSNTGELFF
TRBD1,TRBJ2-3,TRBV6-6,NA,TGTGCCAGCAGCCCCGGGGACAGGGGCACGAATACGCAGTATTTT,CASSPGDRGTNTQYF
NA,TRBJ2-1,TRBV18,NA,TGTGCCAGCTCATCAGGACAGTACAATGAGCAGTTCTTC,CASSSGQYNEQFF
NA,TRBJ1-6,TRBV3-1/TRBV3-2,NA,TGTGCCAGCAGCCAATGGACAGATTATTCACCCCTCCACTTT,CASSQWTDYSPLHF
TRBD1,TRBJ1-5,TRBV6-1,NA,TGTGCCAGCAGTGAAAAGGTAGGGGGCCAGCAGCCCCAGCATTTT,CASSEKVGGQQPQHF
TRBD2,TRBJ2-3,TRBV7-2,NA,TGTGCCAGCAGCCGCGGGACTAGTGGTGATACGCAGTATTTT,CASSRGTSGDTQYF
TRBD1,TRBJ2-7,TRBV7-2,NA,TGTGCCAGCAGCCCTAGGACAGGTGGGACCTACGAGCAGTACTTC,CASSPRTGGTYEQYF
TRBD2,TRBJ2-5,TRBV25-1,NA,TGTGCCAGCAGTGAATATAGCGGGGTAGAGACCCAGTACTTC,CASSEYSGVETQYF
TRBD2,TRBJ2-1,TRBV12-5,NA,TGTGCTAGTGGCTCGGGACTAGCGGGAACTGAGCAGTTCTTC,CASGSGLAGTEQFF
TRBD1,TRBJ2-5,TRBV5-6,NA,TGTGCCAGCAGCTTGGTGGACAGGTTGTCGGAGACCCAGTACTTC,CASSLVDRLSETQYF
TRBD2,TRBJ2-1,TRBV27,NA,TGTGCCAGCAGCTCGGGACTAGCACTCAATGAGCAGTTCTTC,CASSSGLALNEQFF
TRBD2,TRBJ2-1,TRBV5-4,NA,TGTGCCAGCAGCTTGCGGCTAGCGGGGGGGAATGAGCAGTTCTTC,CASSLRLAGGNEQFF
TRBD2,TRBJ2-1,TRBV9,NA,TGTGCCAGCAGCCCGACTAGCGGGACTTACAATGAGCAGTTCTTC,CASSPTSGTYNEQFF
NA,TRBJ2-1,TRBV5-1,NA,TGCGCCAGCAGCTTGGAGGGGGTTAGCTCCTACAATGAGCAGTTCTTC,CASSLEGVSSYNEQFF
NA,TRBJ1-5,TRBV24-1,once,TGTGCCACCAGCCTCCGTGCCAGCCGGGACACAAATAGCAATCAGCCCCAGCATTTT,CATSLRASRDTNSNQPQHF
TRBD1,TRBJ1-1,TRBV6-6,NA,TGTGCCAGCAGTTACTCGACAGGGGTTTATAACACTGAAGCTTTCTTT,CASSYSTGVYNTEAFF
NA,TRBJ1-3,TRBV7-6,NA,TGTGCCAGCAGCTTAGCCAGGAGGGCGAAGAGCTCTGGAAACACCATATATTTT,CASSLARRAKSSGNTIYF
TRBD2,TRBJ2-3,TRBV2,NA,TGTGCCAGCAAAGACGGCGGGGGGCCTAGCACAGATACGCAGTATTTT,CASKDGGGPSTDTQYF
TRBD2,TRBJ2-1,TRBV3-1/TRBV3-2,NA,TGTGCCAGCAGCCATGGACTAGCGGGAATCAATGAGCAGTTCTTC,CASSHGLAGINEQFF
NA,TRBJ2-3,TRBV7-9,NA,TGTGCCAGCAGCTTAGTGGCTAGTACGGGCACAGATACGCAGTATTTT,CASSLVASTGTDTQYF
NA,TRBJ2-2,TRBV9,NA,TGTGCCAGCAGTGGGTCGCCCCAGCCGGGTACCGGGGAGCTGTTTTTT,CASSGSPQPGTGELFF
NA,TRBJ2-1,TRBV18,NA,TGTGCCAGCTCACCACGGGGGGTCTACAATGAGCAGTTCTTC,CASSPRGVYNEQFF
NA,TRBJ1-5,TRBV10-3,NA,TGTGCCATCAGTGAGCCGGGGAATCAGCCCCAGCATTTT,CAISEPGNQPQHF
NA,TRBJ1-1,TRBV18,NA,TGTGCCAGCTCACCAGGACAGTTTCCTAACACTGAAGCTTTCTTT,CASSPGQFPNTEAFF
NA,TRBJ2-5,TRBV5-4,NA,TGTGCCAGCAATATGGGGAGCCAAGAGACCCAGTACTTC,CASNMGSQETQYF
NA,TRBJ2-1,TRBV5-4,NA,TGTGCCAGCAGCTTGGTCTCGACTAGAAGGGGCTACAATGAGCAGTTCTTC,CASSLVSTRRGYNEQFF
TRBD1,TRBJ2-2,TRBV9,NA,TGTGCCAGCAGCCCACGGACAGGGCGGACCGGGGAGCTGTTTTTT,CASSPRTGRTGELFF
NA,TRBJ1-2,TRBV4-1,NA,TGCGCCAGCAGCCAAGAAACAGGGAGTAGGTATGGCTACACCTTC,CASSQETGSRYGYTF
NA,TRBJ2-1,TRBV16,NA,TGTGCCAGCAGCCAACAGGTTCACCGGGACATTTTTTTCTTC,CASSQQVHRDIFFF
TRBD1,TRBJ2-7,TRBV5-4,NA,TGTGCCAGCAGTTCCGGACAGGAGGACTACGAGCAGTACTTC,CASSSGQEDYEQYF
TRBD2,TRBJ2-1,TRBV19,few,TGTGCCAGTAGCAGACTAGCGGAGTACAATGAGCAGTTCTTC,CASSRLAEYNEQFF
TRBD2,TRBJ2-7,TRBV7-3,NA,TGTGCCAGCAGCTTTAGCGGGGGGGCCCTCTACGAGCAGTACTTC,CASSFSGGALYEQYF
TRBD1,TRBJ1-2,TRBV2,NA,TGTGCCAGCAGCGAGACCGGGACAGAGCTTAACTATGGCTACACCTTC,CASSETGTELNYGYTF
NA,TRBJ1-3,TRBV11-2,NA,TGTGCCAGCAGCTTTCTAGACACCATATATTTT,CASSFLDTIYF
NA,TRBJ1-5,TRBV28,NA,TGTGCCAGCAGTTTAACCCAGGGGAATCAGCCCCAGCATTTT,CASSLTQGNQPQHF
TRBD1,TRBJ1-2,TRBV19,once,TGTGCCAGTAGTCCGGACAGGAACTATGGCTACACCTTC,CASSPDRNYGYTF
NA,TRBJ2-3,TRBV9,NA,TGTGCCAGCAGCGTACAGGGCGAGTACACAGATACGCAGTATTTT,CASSVQGEYTDTQYF
NA,TRBJ1-1,TRBV6-2/TRBV6-3,NA,TGTGCCAGCAGTTACGGGCGTACGAACACTGAAGCTTTCTTT,CASSYGRTNTEAFF
NA,TRBJ2-7,TRBV5-8,NA,TGTGCCAGCAGACTCAGGGGCTCCACCTACGAGCAGTACTTC,CASRLRGSTYEQYF
NA,TRBJ2-2,TRBV7-3,few,TGTGCCAGCAGCTTCTCGTCCGGGGAGCTGTTTTTT,CASSFSSGELFF